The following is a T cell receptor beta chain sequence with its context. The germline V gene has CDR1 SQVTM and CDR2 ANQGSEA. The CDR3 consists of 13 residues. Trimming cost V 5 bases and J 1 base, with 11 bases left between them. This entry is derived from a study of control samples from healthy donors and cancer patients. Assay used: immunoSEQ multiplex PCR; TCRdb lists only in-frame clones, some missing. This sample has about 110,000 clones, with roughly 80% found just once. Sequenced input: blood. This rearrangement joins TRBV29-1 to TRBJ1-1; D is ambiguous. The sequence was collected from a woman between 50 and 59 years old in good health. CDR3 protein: CSVLFRGNTEAFF. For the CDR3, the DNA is TGCAGCGTTTTATTTCGGGGGAACACTGAAGCTTTCTTT.